The following is a T cell receptor beta chain sequence with its context. The entry originates in a study of blood T cell repertoires in COVID-19. On the study more broadly: In each case, the material was cDNA or gDNA derived from T cells, B-cell-depleted T cells, or PBMCs.

The CDR3 loop spans 14 amino acids. CDR1 and CDR2 from the germline V gene are SEHNR and FQNEAQ (reference sequence). The germline V and J ends were trimmed by 1 base and 5 bases, with 9 bases remaining between them. Per the original data handling: Estimated nucleated cell counts came from reference gene primer amplification. Sequencing used immunoSEQ multiplex PCR; TCRdb keeps in-frame clones, though not all of them. V, J and clone size are those of that table, while D and trimming were read from the DNA. This sample has over 140,000 clones, with 76% found just once. The source material was peripheral blood. The genes are TRBV7-9 and TRBJ1-5; D unresolved. This clonotype was obtained from a woman over 75 with active or convalescent COVID-19. The CDR3 protein is CASSLGGVYQPQHF. The CDR3 DNA is TGTGCCAGCAGCTTAGGCGGCGTATATCAGCCCCAGCATTTT.